The subject of this entry is one T cell receptor beta chain. Its antigen remains unidentified. Nothing much larger sits one base from this clone, and base qualities are not available. Whole blood was collected in K2EDTA tubes by collaborating institutions according to the institutions' own protocols. For TCRbeta analysis, collaborators shipped samples in one of three forms: frozen whole blood, isolated PBMCs, or DNA extracted from either of those sample types. The data were taken from a study of blood T cell repertoires in COVID-19 (dated by TCRdb to about 2020). Regarding the complete study: Samples from collaborators originated in the United States, Italy and Spain and spanned both the acute and convalescent phases of COVID-19. The sample metadata nearly always contained a de-identified subject ID, COVID-19 status, age in years and sex. A freely available public database, intended as a resource for researchers studying the immune response to SARS-CoV-2, is where the repertoires were released. Samples were obtained from the ongoing ImmuneRACE study (first 160 participants) and from 1,254 subjects provided by 6 global collaborators. The material from the prospective study consisted of cDNA or gDNA derived from T cells, B-cell-depleted T cells, or PBMCs. The dataset comprised deeply sampled blood TCRbeta repertoires from subjects exposed to, actively infected with, or recovered from COVID-19. Where HLA class I and class II types were available, the types were taken from metadata supplied by the sample provider, not from assay-based typing. Here is what the overall study found, with its caveats: The amount of clinical and demographic metadata varied by source and participant and was provided uncurated.

TCRbeta CDR3 regions were amplified from genomic DNA using the immunoSEQ Assay, a bias-controlled multiplex PCR. In the source study's methods: Within the assay, amplification of reference gene primers was used to estimate how many nucleated cells each sample contained. Sequence reads were collapsed and filtered to measure the absolute abundance of every unique TCRbeta CDR3 rearrangement. Productive Simpson clonality was computed per sample as the square root of Simpson's diversity index over productive rearrangements. This immuneACCESS table, as held by TCRdb, lists in-frame sequences with V and J called but not all clones. Of the missing ones, under half trace to an unresolved V gene in checked studies; the others have no known cause. That table is the source of V, J and clone size, and D and trimming were worked out from the DNA. The sample table holds around 250,000 clones, of which about 86% were seen once. The top ten constitute approximately 6% of the sample.

The specimen was peripheral blood. The clonotype originates from a man older than 75 with acute or convalescent COVID-19.

The CDR3 protein: CSASGQGNAYEQYF. The sequenced DNA is TGCAGTGCTAGTGGGCAGGGGAACGCCTACGAGCAGTACTTC. The chain was built from TRBV20-1 and TRBJ2-7, with TRBD1 as a weak D call on 6 bases. Between the V and J ends, shortened by 3 bases and 2 bases respectively, the junction contains 14 bases. The germline V gene (reference sequence) sets CDR1 to DFQATT and CDR2 to SNEGSKA. The cysteine opens and the phenylalanine closes a CDR3 of 14 amino acids. Only the CDR3 portion is preserved as DNA: 42 bases, with reading frame beginning at the first base.